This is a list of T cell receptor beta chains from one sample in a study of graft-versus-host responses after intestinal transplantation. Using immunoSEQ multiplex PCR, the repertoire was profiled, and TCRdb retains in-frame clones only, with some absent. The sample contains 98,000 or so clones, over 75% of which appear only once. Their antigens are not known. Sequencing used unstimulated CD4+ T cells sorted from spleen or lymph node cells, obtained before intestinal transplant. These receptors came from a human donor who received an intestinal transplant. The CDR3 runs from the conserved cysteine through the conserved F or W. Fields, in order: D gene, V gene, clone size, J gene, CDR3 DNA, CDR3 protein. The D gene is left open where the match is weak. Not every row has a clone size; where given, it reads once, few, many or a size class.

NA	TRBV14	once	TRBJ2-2	TGTGCCAGCAGAAGAACCGGGGAGCTGTTTTTT	CASRRTGELFF
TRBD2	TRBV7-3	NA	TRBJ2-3	TGTGCCAGCAGCTTATACGGGACTAGTTCAGATACGCAGTATTTT	CASSLYGTSSDTQYF
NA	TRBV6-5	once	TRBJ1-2	TGTGCCAGCACTGGAGAATTAGGAGGAAACTATGGCTACACCTTC	CASTGELGGNYGYTF
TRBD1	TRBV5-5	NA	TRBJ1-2	TGTGCCAGCAGCTTGCAATGGGACAGAACTAACTATGGCTACACCTTC	CASSLQWDRTNYGYTF
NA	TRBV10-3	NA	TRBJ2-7	TGTGCCATCAGTGACTCGACGACAGGTGGCGACGAGCAGTACTTC	CAISDSTTGGDEQYF
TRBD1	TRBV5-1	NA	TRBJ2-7	TGCGCCAGCAGCTTGCCGGGACAGGGGGACGAGCAGTACTTC	CASSLPGQGDEQYF
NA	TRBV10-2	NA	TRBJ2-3	TGCGCCAGCAGTGAGCCGGGTAACACAGATACGCAGTATTTT	CASSEPGNTDTQYF
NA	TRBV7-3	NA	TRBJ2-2	TGTGCCAGCAGCTTAATAGGACAAAACACCGGGGAGCTGTTTTTT	CASSLIGQNTGELFF
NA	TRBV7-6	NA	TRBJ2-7	TGTGCCAGCAGCTTAGATGGACGAGGGTCCTACGAGCAGTACTTC	CASSLDGRGSYEQYF
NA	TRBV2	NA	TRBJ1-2	TGTGCCAGCAGTGAGGACAGCTACTATGGCTACACCTTC	CASSEDSYYGYTF
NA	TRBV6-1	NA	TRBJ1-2	TGTGCCAGCAGTGAAAGGCTCGATGGTCTTCCCCTCCTCTACACCTTC	CASSERLDGLPLLYTF
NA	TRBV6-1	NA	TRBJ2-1	TGTGCCAGCAGTAGGACTATTAATGAGCAGTTCTTC	CASSRTINEQFF
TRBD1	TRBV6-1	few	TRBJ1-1	TGTGCCAGCAGTGAAGCGCCTGGGGCCGGACAGGGCAAGGTTGGTGAAGCTTTCTTT	CASSEAPGAGQGKVGEAFF
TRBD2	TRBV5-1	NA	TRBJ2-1	TGCGCCAGCCGCCGGGAGGGGGAGGGGGTCAATGAGCAGTTCTTC	CASRREGEGVNEQFF